Listed below are T cell receptor beta chains from one sample, sequenced in a study of cytomegalovirus exposure and HLA in healthy donors. Profiling relied on immunoSEQ multiplex PCR, and the TCRdb table lists in-frame clones only, not all of them. In all, the sample yields 75,000 to 85,000 clones. Material: PBMCs. The receptors stem from a man in his fifties in good health and CMV-seronegative. Both conserved end residues are trimmed from each CDR3. Fields, in order: D gene, J gene, V gene, CDR3 protein. A D gene is named only where the DNA matches it firmly.

NA,TRBJ1-1,TRBV7-9,ADQRGLNTEAF
TRBD1,TRBJ1-5,TRBV5-1,ASSIGTENQPQH
NA,TRBJ1-6,TRBV28,ASSQVSYNSPLH
NA,TRBJ1-1,TRBV5-1,ASSGTLENTEAF
TRBD1,TRBJ2-7,TRBV5-1,ASSLALDRGYEQY
NA,TRBJ2-1,TRBV9,ASSAYRGGSYNEQF
TRBD1,TRBJ1-6,TRBV5-1,ASSRTGGNSPLH
NA,TRBJ1-1,TRBV5-5,ASSFPVNTEAF
TRBD2,TRBJ2-7,TRBV7-9,ASSLLGGYEQY
TRBD1,TRBJ1-2,TRBV7-6,ASSLGSGGTYGYT
NA,TRBJ1-1,TRBV30,AWSVLGGWNTEAF
NA,TRBJ1-4,TRBV7-8,ASSPRGGVNEKLF
TRBD1,TRBJ1-1,TRBV6-4,ASSTGPGTGPNTEAF
NA,TRBJ1-1,TRBV7-6,ASSLAGPVVTEAF
TRBD1,TRBJ1-1,TRBV5-4,ASSLGARTGEAF
TRBD2,TRBJ2-3,TRBV9,ASSALGTRVTDTQY
TRBD1,TRBJ2-7,TRBV28,ASSGTGFREQY
NA,TRBJ1-4,TRBV5-1,ASSLFPAVSTNEKLF
NA,TRBJ1-6,TRBV6-4,ASKLGQENSPLH
TRBD2,TRBJ2-5,TRBV18,ASSRLAAGQETQY
NA,TRBJ1-2,TRBV9,ASSVGGTERAHYGYT
TRBD2,TRBJ2-7,TRBV7-2,ASSSLTSGAVYEQY
NA,TRBJ1-5,TRBV2,ASSAGGKQPQH
TRBD1,TRBJ1-6,TRBV7-7,ASSLGTGNSPLH
TRBD1,TRBJ1-2,TRBV9,ASSLSRTGEIYGYT